The clone carrying this T cell receptor beta chain showed up just a few times. The data were produced by immunoSEQ multiplex PCR, yet TCRdb's version contains in-frame clones alone and is incomplete. In the table there are about 9,800 clones, less than 55% of which are singletons. CDR1 MDHEN and CDR2 SYDVKM come from the germline V gene. The CDR3 extends over 14 amino acids. V dropped 1 base and J dropped 3; count of bases not matched to a gene: 1. The entry originates in a study of T cells in localized non-small cell lung cancer. The sequence came from a woman aged 40 to 75 with stage I lung adenocarcinoma. Specimen: lymph node tissue, collected before any cancer treatment. The chain is built from TRBV28 and TRBJ1-2; 8 nucleotides align to TRBD1. CDR3 amino acids: CASSLSGGDYGYTF. Written as DNA, the CDR3 is TGTGCCAGCAGTTTATCAGGGGGCGACTATGGCTACACCTTC.